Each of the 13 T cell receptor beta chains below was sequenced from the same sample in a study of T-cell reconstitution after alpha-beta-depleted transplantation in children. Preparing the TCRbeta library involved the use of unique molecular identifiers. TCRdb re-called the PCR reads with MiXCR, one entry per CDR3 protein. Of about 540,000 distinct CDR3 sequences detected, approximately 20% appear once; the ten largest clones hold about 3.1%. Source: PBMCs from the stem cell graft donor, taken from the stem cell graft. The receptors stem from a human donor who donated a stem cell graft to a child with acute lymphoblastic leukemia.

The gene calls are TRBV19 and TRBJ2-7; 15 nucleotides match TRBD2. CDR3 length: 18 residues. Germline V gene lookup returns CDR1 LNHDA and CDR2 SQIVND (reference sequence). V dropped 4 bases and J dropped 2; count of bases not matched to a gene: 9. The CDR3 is CASSRRTSGRAATYEQYF. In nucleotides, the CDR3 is TGTGCCAGTAGTAGACGGACTAGCGGGAGGGCCGCAACCTACGAGCAGTACTTC.

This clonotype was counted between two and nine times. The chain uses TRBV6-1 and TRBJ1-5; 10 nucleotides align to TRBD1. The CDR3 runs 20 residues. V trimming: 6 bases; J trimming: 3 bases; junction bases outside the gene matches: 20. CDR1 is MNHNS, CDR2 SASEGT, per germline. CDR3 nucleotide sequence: TGTGCCAGCAGCCAAGCCCCCAAGACAGGGGGCAAGGGGACCAATCAGCCCCAGCATTTT. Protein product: CASSQAPKTGGKGTNQPQHF.

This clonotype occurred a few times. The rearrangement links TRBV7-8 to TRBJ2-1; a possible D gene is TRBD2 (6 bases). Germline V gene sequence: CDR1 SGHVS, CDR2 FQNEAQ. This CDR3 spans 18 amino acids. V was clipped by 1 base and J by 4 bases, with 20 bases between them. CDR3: CASSLGPPVSGPYNEQFF. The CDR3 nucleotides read TGTGCCAGCAGCTTAGGGCCCCCGGTTAGCGGCCCTTACAATGAGCAGTTCTTC. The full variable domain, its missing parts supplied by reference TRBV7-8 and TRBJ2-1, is GAGVSQSPRYKVAKRGQDVALRCDPISGHVSLFWYQQALGQGPEFLTYFQNEAQLDKSGLPSDRFFAERPEGSVSTLKIQRTQQEDSAVYLCASSLGPPVSGPYNEQFFGPGTRLTVL.

CDR3 protein: CASSPGPFGGYTF. CDR3 sequence (DNA): TGTGCCAGCAGCCCCGGGCCCTTCGGCGGCTACACCTTC. V and J are TRBV4-2 and TRBJ1-2, with D unresolved. There are 13 residues in the CDR3. Germline values: CDR1 LGHNA, CDR2 YNFKEQ. V was cut by 4 bases and J by 8 bases, with 14 bases left in between.

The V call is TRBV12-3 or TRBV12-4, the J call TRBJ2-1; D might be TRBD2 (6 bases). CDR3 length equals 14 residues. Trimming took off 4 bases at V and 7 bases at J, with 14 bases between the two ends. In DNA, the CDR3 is TGTGCCAGCAGTTCAATGGAGGGCCCAAATGAGCAGTTCTTC. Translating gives CASSSMEGPNEQFF.

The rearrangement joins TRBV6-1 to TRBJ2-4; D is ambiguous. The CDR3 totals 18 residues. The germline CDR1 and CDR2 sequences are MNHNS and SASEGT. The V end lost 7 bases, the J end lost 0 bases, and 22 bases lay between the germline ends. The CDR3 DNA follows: TGTGCCAGCACCAGACTCCTGGCCAACGGCCTAGCCAAAAACATTCAGTACTTC. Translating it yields CASTRLLANGLAKNIQYF.

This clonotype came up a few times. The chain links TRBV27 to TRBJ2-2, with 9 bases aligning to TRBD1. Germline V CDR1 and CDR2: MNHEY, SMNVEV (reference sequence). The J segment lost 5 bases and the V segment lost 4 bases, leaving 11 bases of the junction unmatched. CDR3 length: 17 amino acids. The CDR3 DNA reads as TGTGCCAGCAGTTCGACAGGGGGAGGAACGGTTACCGGGGAGCTGTTTTTT. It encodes CASSSTGGGTVTGELFF.

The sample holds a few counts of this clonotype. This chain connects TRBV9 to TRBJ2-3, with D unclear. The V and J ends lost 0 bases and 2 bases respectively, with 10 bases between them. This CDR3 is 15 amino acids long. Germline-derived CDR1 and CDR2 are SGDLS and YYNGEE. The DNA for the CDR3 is TGTGCCAGCAGCGTAGATGTCTTAGACACAGATACGCAGTATTTT. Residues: CASSVDVLDTDTQYF.

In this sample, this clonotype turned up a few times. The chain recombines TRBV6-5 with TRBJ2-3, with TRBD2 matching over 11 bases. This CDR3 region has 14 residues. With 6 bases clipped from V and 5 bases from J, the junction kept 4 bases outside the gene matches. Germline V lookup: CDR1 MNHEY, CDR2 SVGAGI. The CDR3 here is CASRLAGGRDTQYF. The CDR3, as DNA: TGTGCCAGCAGGTTAGCGGGAGGGCGAGATACGCAGTATTTT.

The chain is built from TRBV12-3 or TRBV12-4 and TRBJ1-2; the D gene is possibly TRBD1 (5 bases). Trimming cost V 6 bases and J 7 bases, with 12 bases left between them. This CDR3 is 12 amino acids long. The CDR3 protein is CASRNRNGGYTF. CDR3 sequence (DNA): TGTGCCAGCAGGAACAGGAACGGTGGCTACACCTTC.

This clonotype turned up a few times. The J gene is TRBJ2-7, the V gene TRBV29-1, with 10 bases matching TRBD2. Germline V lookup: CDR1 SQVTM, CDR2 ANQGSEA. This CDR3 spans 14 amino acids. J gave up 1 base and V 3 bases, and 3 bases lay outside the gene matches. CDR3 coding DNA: TGCAGCGTTGAGGAGCGGGAGGGATCCTACGAGCAGTACTTC. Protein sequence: CSVEEREGSYEQYF.

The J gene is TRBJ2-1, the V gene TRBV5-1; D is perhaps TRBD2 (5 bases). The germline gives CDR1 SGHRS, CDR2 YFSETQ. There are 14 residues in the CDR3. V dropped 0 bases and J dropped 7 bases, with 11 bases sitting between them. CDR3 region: CASSLGEGLNEQFF. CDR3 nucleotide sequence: TGCGCCAGCAGCTTGGGTGAGGGTCTAAATGAGCAGTTCTTC.

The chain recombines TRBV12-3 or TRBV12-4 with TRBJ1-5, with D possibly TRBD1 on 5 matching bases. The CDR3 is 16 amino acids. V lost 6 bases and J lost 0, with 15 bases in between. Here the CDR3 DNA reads TGTGCCAGCAGCTTTCCGGGACGAGATAGCAATCAGCCCCAGCATTTT. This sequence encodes CASSFPGRDSNQPQHF.